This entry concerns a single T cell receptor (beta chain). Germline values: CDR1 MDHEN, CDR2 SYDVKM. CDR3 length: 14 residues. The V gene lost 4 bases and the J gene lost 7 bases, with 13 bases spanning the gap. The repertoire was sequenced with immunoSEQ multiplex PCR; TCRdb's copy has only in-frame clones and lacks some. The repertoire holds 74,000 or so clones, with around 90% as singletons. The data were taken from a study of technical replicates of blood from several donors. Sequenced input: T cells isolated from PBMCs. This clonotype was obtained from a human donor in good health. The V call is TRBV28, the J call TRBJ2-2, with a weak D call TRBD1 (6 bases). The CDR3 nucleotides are TGTGCCAGCAGTTCACAGGGAGAGAGCGGGGAGCTGTTTTTT. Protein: CASSSQGESGELFF.